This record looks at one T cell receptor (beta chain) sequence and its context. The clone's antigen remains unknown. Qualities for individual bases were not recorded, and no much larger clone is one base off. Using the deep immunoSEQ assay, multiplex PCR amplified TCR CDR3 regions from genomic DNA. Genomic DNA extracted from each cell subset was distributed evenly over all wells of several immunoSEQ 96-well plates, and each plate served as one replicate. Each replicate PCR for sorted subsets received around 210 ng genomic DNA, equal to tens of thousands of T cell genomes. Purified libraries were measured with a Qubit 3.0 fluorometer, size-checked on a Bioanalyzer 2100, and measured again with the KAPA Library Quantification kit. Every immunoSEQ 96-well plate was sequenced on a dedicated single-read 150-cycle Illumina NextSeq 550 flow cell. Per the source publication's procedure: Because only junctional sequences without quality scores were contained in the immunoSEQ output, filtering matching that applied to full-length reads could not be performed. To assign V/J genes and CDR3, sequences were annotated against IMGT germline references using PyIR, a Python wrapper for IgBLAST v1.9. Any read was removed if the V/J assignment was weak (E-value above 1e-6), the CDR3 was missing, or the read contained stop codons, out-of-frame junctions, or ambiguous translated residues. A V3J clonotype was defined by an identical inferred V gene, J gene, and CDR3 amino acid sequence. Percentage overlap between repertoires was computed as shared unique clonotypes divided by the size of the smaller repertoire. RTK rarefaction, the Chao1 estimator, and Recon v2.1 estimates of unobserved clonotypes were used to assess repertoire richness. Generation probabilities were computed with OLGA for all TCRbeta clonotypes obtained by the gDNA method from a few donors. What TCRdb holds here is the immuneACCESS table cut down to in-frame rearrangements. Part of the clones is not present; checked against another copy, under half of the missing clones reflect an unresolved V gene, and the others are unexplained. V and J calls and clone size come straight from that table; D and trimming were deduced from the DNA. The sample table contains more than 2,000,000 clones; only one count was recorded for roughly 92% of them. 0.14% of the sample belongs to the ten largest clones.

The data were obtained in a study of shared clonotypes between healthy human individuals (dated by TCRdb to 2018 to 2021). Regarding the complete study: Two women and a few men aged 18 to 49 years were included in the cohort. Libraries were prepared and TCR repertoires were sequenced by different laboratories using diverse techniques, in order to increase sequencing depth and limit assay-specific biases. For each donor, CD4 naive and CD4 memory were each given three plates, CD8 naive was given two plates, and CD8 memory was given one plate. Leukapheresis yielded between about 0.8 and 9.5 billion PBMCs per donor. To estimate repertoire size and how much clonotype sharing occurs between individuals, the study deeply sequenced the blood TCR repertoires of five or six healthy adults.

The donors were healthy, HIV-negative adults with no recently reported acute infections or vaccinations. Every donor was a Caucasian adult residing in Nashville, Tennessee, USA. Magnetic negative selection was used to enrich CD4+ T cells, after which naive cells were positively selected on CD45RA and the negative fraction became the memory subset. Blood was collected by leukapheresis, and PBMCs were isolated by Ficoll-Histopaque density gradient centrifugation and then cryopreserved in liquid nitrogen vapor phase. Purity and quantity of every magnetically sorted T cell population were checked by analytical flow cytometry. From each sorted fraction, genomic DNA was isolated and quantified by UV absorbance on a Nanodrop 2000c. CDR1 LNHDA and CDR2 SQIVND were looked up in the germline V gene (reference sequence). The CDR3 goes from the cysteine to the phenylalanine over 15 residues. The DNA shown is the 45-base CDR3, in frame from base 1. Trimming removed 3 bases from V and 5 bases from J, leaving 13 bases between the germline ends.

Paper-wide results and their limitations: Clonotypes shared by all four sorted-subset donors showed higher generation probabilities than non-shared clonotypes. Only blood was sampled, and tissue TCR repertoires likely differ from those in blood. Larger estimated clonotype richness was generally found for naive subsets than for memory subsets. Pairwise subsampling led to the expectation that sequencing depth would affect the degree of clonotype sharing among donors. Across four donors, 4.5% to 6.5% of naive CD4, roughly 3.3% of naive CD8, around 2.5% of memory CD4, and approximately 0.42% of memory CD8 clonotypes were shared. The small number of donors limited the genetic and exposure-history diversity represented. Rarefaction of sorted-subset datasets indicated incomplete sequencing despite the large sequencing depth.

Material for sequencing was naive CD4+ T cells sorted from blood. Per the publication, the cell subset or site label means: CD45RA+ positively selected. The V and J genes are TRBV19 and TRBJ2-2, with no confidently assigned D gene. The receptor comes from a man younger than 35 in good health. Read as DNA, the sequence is TGTGCCAGTAGTATGCACTCCCAGGTAACCGGGGAGCTGTTTTTT. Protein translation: CASSMHSQVTGELFF.